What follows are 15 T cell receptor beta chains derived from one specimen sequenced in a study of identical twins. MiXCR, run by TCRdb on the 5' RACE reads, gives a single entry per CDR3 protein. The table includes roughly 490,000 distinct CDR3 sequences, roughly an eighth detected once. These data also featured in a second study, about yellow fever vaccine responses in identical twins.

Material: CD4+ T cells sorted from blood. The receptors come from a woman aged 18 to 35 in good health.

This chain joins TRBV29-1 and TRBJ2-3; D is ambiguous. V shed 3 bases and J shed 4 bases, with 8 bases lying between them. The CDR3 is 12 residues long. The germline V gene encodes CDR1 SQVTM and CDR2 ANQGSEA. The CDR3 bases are TGCAGCGTTGAGTCAGGTTCAGATACGCAGTATTTT. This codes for CSVESGSDTQYF.

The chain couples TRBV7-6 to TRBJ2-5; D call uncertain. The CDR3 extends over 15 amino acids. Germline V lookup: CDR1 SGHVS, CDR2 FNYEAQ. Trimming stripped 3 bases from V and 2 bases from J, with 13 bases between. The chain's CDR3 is CASSFGLISQETQYF. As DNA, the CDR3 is TGTGCCAGCAGCTTTGGTTTAATTTCACAAGAGACCCAGTACTTC.

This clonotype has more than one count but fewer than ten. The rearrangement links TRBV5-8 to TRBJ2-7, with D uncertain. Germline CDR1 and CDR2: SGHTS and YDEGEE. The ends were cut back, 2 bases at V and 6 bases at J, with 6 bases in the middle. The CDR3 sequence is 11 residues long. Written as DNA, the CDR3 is TGTGCCAGCAGCTTAAAGACCGAGCAGTACTTC. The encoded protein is CASSLKTEQYF.

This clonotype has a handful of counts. CDR3 nucleotide sequence: TGCGCCAGCAGCCAAGATCGTTCCGGCGGGCTGCTCAGCTCCTACGAGCAGTACTTC. This codes for CASSQDRSGGLLSSYEQYF. The chain carries TRBV4-1 and TRBJ2-7; perhaps TRBD2 as D (5 bases). The CDR3 covers 19 residues. V was pared by 0 bases and J by 0 bases, with 21 bases between. CDR1 is MGHRA, CDR2 YSYEKL, per germline.

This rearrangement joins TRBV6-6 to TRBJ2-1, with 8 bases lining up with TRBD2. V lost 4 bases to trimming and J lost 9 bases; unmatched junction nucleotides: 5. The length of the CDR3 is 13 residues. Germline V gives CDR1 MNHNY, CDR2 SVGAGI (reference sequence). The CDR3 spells CASSSGLAAEQFF. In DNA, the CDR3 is TGTGCCAGCAGTTCCGGACTAGCAGCTGAGCAGTTCTTC.

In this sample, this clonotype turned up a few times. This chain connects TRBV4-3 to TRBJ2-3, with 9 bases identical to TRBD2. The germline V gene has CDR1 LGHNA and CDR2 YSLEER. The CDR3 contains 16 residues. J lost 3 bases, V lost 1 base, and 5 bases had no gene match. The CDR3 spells CASSQARTSETDTQYF. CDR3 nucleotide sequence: TGCGCCAGCAGCCAAGCGAGGACTAGCGAGACAGATACGCAGTATTTT.

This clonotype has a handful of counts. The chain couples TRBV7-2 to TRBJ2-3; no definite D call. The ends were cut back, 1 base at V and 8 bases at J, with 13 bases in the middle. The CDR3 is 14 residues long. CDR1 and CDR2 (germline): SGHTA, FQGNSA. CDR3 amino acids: CASSLELVWGTQYF. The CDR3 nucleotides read TGTGCCAGCAGCTTAGAGTTGGTCTGGGGTACGCAGTATTTT.

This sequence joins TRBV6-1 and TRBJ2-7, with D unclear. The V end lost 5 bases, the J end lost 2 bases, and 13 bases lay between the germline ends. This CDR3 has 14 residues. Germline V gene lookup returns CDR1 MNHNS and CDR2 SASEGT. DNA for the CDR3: TGTGCCAGCAGTTTAGTTGGAGAGACCTACGAGCAGTACTTC. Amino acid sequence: CASSLVGETYEQYF.

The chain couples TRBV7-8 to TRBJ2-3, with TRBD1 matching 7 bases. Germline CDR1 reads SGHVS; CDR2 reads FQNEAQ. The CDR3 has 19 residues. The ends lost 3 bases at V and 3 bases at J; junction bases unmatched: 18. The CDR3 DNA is TGTGCCAGCAGCTTGGCCGTCCGACAGGGAATGAGTCAAACAGATACGCAGTATTTT. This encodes CASSLAVRQGMSQTDTQYF.

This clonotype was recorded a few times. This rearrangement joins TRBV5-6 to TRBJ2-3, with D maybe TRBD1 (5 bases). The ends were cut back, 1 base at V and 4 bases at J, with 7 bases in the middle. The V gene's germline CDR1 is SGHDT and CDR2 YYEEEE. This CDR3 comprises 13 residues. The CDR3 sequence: CASSLKGADTQYF. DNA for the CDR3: TGTGCCAGCAGCTTGAAAGGGGCAGATACGCAGTATTTT.

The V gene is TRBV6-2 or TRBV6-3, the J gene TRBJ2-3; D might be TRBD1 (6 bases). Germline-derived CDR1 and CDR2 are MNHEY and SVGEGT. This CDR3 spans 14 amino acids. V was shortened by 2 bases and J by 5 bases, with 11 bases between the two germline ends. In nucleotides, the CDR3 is TGTGCCAGCAGTTACAGAATCAGGGGAGATACGCAGTATTTT. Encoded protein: CASSYRIRGDTQYF.

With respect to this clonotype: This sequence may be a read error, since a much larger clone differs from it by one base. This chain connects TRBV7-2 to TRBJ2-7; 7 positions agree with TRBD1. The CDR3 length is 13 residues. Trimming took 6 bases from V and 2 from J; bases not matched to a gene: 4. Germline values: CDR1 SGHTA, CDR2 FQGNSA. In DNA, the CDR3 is TGTGCCAGCAGATCCGGGACAGCCTACGAGCAGTACTTC. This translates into CASRSGTAYEQYF.

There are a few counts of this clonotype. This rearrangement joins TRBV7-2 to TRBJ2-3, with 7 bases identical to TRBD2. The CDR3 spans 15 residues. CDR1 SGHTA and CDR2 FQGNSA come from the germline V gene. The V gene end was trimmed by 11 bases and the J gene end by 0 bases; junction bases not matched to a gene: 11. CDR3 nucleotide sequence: TGTGCCTACTCCTCGGGGGGAACTAGCACAGATACGCAGTATTTT. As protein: CAYSSGGTSTDTQYF. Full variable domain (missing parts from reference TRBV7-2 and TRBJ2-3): GAGVSQSPSNKVTEKGKDVELRCDPISGHTALYWYRQSLGQGLEFLIYFQGNSAPDKSGLPSDRFSAERTGGSVSTLTIQRTQQEDSAVYLCAYSSGGTSTDTQYFGPGTRLTVL.

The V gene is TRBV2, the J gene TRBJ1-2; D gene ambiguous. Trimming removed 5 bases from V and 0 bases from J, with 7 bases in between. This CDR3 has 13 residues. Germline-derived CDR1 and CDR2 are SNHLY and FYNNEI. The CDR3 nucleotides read TGTGCCAGCAGTACAGATGCTAACTATGGCTACACCTTC. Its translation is CASSTDANYGYTF.

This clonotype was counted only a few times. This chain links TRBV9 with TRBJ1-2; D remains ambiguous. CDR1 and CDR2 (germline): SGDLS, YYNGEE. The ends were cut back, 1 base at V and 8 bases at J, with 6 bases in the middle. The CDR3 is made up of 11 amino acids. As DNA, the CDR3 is TGTGCCAGCAGCGTAAACAGCGGCTACACCTTC. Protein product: CASSVNSGYTF.